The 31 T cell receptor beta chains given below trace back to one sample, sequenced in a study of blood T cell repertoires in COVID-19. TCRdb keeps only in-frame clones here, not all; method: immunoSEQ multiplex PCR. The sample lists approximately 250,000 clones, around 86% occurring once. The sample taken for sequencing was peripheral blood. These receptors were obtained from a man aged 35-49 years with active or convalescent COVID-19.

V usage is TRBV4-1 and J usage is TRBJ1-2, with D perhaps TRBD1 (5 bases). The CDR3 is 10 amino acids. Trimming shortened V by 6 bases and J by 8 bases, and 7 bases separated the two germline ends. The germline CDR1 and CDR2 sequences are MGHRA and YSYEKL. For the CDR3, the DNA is TGCGCCAGCAGGGGGCTGGGCTACACCTTC. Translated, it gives CASRGLGYTF.

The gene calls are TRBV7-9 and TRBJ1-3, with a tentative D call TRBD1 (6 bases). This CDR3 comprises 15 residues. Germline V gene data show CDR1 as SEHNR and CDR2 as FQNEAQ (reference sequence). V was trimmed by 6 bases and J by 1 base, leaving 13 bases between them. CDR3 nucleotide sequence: TGTGCCAGCAGAAGAGGGGGTGAATCTGGAAACACCATATATTTT. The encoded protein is CASRRGGESGNTIYF.

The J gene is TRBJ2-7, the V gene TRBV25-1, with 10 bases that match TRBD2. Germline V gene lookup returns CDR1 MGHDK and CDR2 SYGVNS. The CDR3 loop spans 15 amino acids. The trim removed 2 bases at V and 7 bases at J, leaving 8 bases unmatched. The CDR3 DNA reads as TGTGCCAGCAGTGAACCGGGACTAGCGCATCAAGAGCAGTACTTC. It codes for CASSEPGLAHQEQYF.

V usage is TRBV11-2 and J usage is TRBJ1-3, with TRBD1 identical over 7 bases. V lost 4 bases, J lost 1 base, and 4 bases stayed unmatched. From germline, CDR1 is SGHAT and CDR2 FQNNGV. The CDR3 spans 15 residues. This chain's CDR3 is CASSSDRASGNTIYF. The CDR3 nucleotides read TGTGCCAGCAGCTCCGACAGGGCTTCTGGAAACACCATATATTTT. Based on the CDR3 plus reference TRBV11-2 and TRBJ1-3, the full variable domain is EAGVAQSPRYKIIEKRQSVAFWCNPISGHATLYWYQQILGQGPKLLIQFQNNGVVDDSQLPKDRFSAERLKGVDSTLKIQPAKLEDSAVYLCASSSDRASGNTIYFGEGSWLTVV.

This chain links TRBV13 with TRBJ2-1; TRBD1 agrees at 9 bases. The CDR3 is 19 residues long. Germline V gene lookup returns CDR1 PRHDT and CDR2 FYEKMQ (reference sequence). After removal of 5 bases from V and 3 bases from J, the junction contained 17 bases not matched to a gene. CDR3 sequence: CASSPPYPGTGLGYNEQFF. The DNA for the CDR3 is TGTGCCAGCAGCCCCCCTTACCCCGGGACAGGGCTGGGCTACAATGAGCAGTTCTTC.

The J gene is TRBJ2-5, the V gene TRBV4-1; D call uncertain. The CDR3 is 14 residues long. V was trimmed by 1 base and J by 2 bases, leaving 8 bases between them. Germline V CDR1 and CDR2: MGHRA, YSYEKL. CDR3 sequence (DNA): TGCGCCAGCAGCCAAGGGTTACGGCAAGAGACCCAGTACTTC. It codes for CASSQGLRQETQYF.

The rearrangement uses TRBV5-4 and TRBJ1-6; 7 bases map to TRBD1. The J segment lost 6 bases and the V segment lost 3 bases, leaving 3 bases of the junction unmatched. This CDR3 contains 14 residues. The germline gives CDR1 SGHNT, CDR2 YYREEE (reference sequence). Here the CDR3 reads CASSYTGVNSPLHF. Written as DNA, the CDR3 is TGTGCCAGCAGCTACACAGGGGTTAATTCACCCCTCCACTTT.

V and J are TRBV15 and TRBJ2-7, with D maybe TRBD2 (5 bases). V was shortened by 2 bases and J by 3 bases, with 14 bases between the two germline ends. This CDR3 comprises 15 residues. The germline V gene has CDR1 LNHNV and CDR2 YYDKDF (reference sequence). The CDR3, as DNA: TGTGCCACCAGCAGACCCCAAAGCGGATACTACGAGCAGTACTTC. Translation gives CATSRPQSGYYEQYF.

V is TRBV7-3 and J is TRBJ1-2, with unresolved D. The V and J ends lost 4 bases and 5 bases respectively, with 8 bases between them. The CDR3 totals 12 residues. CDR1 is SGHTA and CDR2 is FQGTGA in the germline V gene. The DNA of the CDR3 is TGTGCCAGCAGCTCGGAGGGTTATGGCTACACCTTC. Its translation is CASSSEGYGYTF.

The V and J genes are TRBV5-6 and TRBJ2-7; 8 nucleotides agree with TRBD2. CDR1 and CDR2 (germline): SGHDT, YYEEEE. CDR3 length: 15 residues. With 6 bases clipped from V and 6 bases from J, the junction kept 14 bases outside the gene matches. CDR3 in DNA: TGTGCCAGCACCCCTCGGGCGGGAGGAGGTAGCGAGCAGTACTTC. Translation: CASTPRAGGGSEQYF.

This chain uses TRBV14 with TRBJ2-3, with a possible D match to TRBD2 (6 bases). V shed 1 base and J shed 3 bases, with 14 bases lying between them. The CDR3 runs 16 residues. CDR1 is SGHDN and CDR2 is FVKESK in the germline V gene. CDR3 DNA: TGTGCCAGCAGCCAAGGCGTGGGAGGATGGACAGATACGCAGTATTTT. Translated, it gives CASSQGVGGWTDTQYF.

This CDR3 is CASKRGGGYNEQFF. CDR3 sequence (DNA): TGTGCCAGTAAGCGGGGTGGTGGTTACAATGAGCAGTTCTTC. The rearrangement joins TRBV6-5 to TRBJ2-1; 7 positions match TRBD2. The CDR3 runs 14 residues. CDR1 and CDR2 from the germline V gene are MNHEY and SVGAGI. The trim removed 9 bases at V and 4 bases at J, leaving 9 bases unmatched.

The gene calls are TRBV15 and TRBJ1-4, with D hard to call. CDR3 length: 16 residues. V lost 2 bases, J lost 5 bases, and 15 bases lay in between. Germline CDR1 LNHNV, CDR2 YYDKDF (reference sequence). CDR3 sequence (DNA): TGTGCCACCAGCAGATCCGGACTCCGCCTAAATGAAAAACTGTTTTTT. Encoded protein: CATSRSGLRLNEKLFF.

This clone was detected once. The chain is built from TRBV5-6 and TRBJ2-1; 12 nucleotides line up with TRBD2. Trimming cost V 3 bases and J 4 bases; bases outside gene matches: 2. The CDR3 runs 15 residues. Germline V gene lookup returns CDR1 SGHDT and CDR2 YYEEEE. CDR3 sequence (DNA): TGTGCCAGCAGCTCGGGACTAGCGGGTTACAATGAGCAGTTCTTC. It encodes CASSSGLAGYNEQFF.

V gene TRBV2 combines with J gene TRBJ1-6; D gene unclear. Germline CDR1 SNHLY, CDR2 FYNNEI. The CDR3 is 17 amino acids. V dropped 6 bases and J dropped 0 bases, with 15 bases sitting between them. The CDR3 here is CASRPSDGSSYNSPLHF. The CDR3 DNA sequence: TGTGCCAGCAGGCCCTCGGACGGGAGCTCCTATAATTCACCCCTCCACTTT.

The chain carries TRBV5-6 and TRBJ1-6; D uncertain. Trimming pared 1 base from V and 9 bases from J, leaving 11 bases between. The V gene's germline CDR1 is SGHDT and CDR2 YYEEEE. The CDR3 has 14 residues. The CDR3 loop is CASSLSGLGSPLHF. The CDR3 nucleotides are TGTGCCAGCAGCTTGTCAGGCCTCGGTTCACCCCTCCACTTT.

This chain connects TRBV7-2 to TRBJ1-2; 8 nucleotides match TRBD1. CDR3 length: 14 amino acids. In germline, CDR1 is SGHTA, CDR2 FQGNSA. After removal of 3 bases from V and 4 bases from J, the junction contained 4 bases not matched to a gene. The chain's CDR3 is CASSLDRELYGYTF. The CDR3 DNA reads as TGTGCCAGCAGCTTGGACAGGGAACTCTATGGCTACACCTTC.

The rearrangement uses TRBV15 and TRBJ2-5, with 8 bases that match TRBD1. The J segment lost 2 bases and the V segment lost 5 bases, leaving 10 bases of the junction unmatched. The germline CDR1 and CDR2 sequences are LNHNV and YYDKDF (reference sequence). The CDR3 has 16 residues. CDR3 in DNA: TGTGCCACCAGCTTATTCCGGGACAGGCCTCAAGAGACCCAGTACTTC. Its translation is CATSLFRDRPQETQYF.

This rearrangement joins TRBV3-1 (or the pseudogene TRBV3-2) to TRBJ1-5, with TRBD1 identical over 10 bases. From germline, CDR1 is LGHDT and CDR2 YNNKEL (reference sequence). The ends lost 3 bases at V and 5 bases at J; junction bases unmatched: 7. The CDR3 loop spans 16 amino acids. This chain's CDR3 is CASSHSGTGDHQPQHF. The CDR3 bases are TGTGCCAGCAGCCATTCCGGGACAGGGGACCATCAGCCCCAGCATTTT.

The CDR3 DNA follows: TGTGCCAGCAGTTCGGTATCAGGGAGGTCCCAGCCCCAGCATTTT. Translating it yields CASSSVSGRSQPQHF. This chain connects TRBV27 to TRBJ1-5; D is possibly TRBD1 (5 bases). With 4 bases removed from V and 7 bases from J, the gap between germline ends came to 17 bases. CDR1 MNHEY and CDR2 SMNVEV come from the germline V gene (reference sequence). This CDR3 has 15 residues.

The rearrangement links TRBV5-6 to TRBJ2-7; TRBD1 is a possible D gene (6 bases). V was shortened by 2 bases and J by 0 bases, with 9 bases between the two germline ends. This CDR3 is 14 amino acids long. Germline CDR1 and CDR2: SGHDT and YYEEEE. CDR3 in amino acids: CASSLQGTSYEQYF. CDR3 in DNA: TGTGCCAGCAGCTTACAGGGAACCTCCTACGAGCAGTACTTC.

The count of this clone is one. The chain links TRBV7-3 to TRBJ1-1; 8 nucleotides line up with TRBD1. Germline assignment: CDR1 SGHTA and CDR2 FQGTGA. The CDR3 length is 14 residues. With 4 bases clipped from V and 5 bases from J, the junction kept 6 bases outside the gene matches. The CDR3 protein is CASSSDRAGTEAFF. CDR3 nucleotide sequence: TGTGCCAGCAGCTCGGACAGGGCAGGGACTGAAGCTTTCTTT.

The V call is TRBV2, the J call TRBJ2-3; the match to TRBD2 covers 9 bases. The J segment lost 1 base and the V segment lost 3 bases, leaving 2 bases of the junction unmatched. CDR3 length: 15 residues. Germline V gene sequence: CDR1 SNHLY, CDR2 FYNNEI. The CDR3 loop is CASSDQRGGTDTQYF. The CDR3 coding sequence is TGTGCCAGCAGTGATCAGCGGGGGGGCACAGATACGCAGTATTTT.

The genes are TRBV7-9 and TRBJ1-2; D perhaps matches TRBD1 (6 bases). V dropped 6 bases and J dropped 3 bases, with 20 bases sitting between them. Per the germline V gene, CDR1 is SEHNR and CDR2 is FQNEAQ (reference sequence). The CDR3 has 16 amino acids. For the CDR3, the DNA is TGTGCCAGCAGTAGGGGGAGAGGGAAAGGAGACTATGGCTACACCTTC. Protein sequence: CASSRGRGKGDYGYTF.

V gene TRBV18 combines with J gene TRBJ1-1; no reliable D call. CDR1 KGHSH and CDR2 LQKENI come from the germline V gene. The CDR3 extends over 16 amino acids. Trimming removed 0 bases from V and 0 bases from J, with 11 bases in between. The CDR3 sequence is CASSPPSPGMNTEAFF. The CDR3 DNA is TGTGCCAGCTCACCACCGTCTCCGGGGATGAACACTGAAGCTTTCTTT.

The CDR3 sequence: CATQGLAVNTGELFF. CDR3 DNA: TGTGCCACCCAAGGACTAGCTGTGAACACCGGGGAGCTGTTTTTT. The chain recombines TRBV24-1 with TRBJ2-2, with TRBD2 matching over 8 bases. Trimming took 9 bases from V and 1 from J; bases not matched to a gene: 6. Germline CDR1 reads KGHDR; CDR2 reads SFDVKD. The CDR3 spans 15 residues.

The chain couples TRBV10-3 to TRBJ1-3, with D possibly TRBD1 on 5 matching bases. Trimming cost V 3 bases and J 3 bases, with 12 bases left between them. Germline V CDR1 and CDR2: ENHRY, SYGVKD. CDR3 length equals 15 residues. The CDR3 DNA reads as TGTGCCATCAGTGACCGGCAGGGTGGTGGAAACACCATATATTTT. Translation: CAISDRQGGGNTIYF.

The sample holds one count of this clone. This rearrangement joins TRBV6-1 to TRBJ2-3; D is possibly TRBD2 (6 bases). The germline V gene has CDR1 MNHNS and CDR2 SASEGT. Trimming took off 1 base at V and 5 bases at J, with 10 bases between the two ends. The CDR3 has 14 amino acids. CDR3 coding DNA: TGTGCCAGCAGTGAAGACGACGGGAGAGATACGCAGTATTTT. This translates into CASSEDDGRDTQYF.

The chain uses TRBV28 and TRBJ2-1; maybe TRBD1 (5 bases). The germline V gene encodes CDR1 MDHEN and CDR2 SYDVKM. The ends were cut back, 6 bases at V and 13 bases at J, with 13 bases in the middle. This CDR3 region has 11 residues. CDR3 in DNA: TGTGCCAGCAGCTTAAGTGGGGCCCAGTTCTTC. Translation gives CASSLSGAQFF.

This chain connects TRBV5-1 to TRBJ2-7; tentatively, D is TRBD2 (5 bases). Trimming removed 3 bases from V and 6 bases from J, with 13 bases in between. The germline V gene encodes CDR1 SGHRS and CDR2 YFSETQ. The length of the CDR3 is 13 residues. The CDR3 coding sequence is TGCGCCAGCAGCTCCGGGCCTAGCAGCGAGCAGTACTTC. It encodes CASSSGPSSEQYF. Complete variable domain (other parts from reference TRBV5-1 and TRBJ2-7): KAGVTQTPRYLIKTRGQQVTLSCSPISGHRSVSWYQQTPGQGLQFLFEYFSETQRNKGNFPGRFSGRQFSNSRSEMNVSTLELGDSALYLCASSSGPSSEQYFGPGTRLTVT.

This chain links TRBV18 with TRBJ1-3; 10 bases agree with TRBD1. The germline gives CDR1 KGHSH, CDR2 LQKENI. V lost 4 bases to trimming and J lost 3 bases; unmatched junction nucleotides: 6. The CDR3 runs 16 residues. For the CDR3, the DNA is TGTGCCAGCTCACTACGACAGGGGGCAGTTGGAAACACCATATATTTT. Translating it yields CASSLRQGAVGNTIYF.